This T cell receptor (beta chain) was observed in a study of T cell responses to AZD1222 COVID-19 vaccine. Study background: Analyses pooled second doses at about 4 or about 12 weeks. Whole-study results and caveats: The study sampled repertoires only after the peak T cell response. Spike as a whole was targeted by vaccine-associated CD4 TCRs, dominant at 160-218 and 743-854. Two AZD1222 administrations were followed by greater Spike-specific TCR breadth and depth.

Turning to this clone: Its target is not known.

Trimming pared 2 bases from V and 4 bases from J, leaving 9 bases between. The CDR3 sequence is 13 residues long. CDR1 is SGHKS and CDR2 is YYEKEE in the germline V gene (reference sequence). Sequencing used immunoSEQ multiplex PCR; TCRdb keeps in-frame clones, though not all of them. The repertoire holds 100,000 to 150,000 clones, with about 94% as singletons. The receptor was derived from an adult in good health. The material was peripheral blood, obtained on day 0 of AZD1222 vaccination. The rearrangement joins TRBV5-5 to TRBJ1-2; D is unclear. This CDR3 is CASSFGQSYGYTF. CDR3 nucleotides: TGTGCCAGCAGCTTTGGGCAGAGCTATGGCTACACCTTC.